The next 16 T cell receptor beta chains were all read from a single sample in a study of T cells in Graves' hyperthyroidism and ophthalmopathy. TCR beta CDR3 regions were amplified from RNA transcripts. HTBI primers were used for first-round RT-PCR of the TCR CDR3. In TCRdb, the multiplex PCR reads were re-called with MiXCR into one record per CDR3 protein. The data contain 550,000 to 600,000 distinct CDR3 sequences, approximately 44% of them singletons. The specimen was peripheral blood or thyroid tissue (not recorded which). Receptors were obtained from an adult woman with Graves' disease, either hyperthyroidism or ophthalmopathy (not recorded which).

This clonotype was detected only a few times. The chain is built from TRBV29-1 and TRBJ1-2, with 7 nucleotides matching TRBD1. The CDR3 runs 13 residues. CDR1 SQVTM and CDR2 ANQGSEA come from the germline V gene. The junction had 5 bases not matched to a gene; V was cut back by 3 bases and J by 4 bases. The CDR3 region has the DNA TGCAGCGTTGATGGGACAGATCTCTATGGCTACACCTTC. This gives the protein CSVDGTDLYGYTF.

To note about this clonotype: The junction departs from germline at one end; a sequencing error may be responsible. The V and J genes are TRBV24-1 and TRBJ2-5; D is possibly TRBD1 or TRBD2 (5 bases each). This CDR3 spans 13 amino acids. Germline V gives CDR1 KGHDR, CDR2 SFDVKD. CDR3 nucleotides: TGCAGTGCTAGAGCCGGGGCTCGGGAGACCCAGTACTTC. Its translation: CSARAGARETQYF.

The gene calls are TRBV18 and TRBJ2-2; 7 positions match TRBD1. The CDR3 loop spans 16 amino acids. V trimming: 5 bases; J trimming: 3 bases; junction bases outside the gene matches: 9. Germline CDR1 is KGHSH and CDR2 is LQKENI. The CDR3 DNA follows: TGTGCCAGCTCAAAAAGGACAGGCGATTACACCGGGGAGCTGTTTTTT. Protein sequence: CASSKRTGDYTGELFF.

The V call is TRBV29-1, the J call TRBJ2-7; the D gene could be TRBD1 or TRBD2 (5 bases each). The V end was cut by 1 base, the J end by 1 base, with 14 bases between. Germline CDR1 SQVTM, CDR2 ANQGSEA. The CDR3 is made up of 15 amino acids. The CDR3 coding sequence is TGCAGCGTTGAAGGTCCCCGGGACGGATCCTACGAGCAGTACTTC. Its protein product is CSVEGPRDGSYEQYF.

This clonotype showed up many times. The chain has TRBV12-3 or TRBV12-4 and TRBJ2-7; TRBD2 matches at 8 bases. J was trimmed by 7 bases and V by 5 bases; bases with no gene match: 22. This CDR3 is 18 amino acids long. This CDR3 is CASSPRESLSGSSREQYF. CDR3 DNA sequence: TGTGCCAGCAGTCCCAGGGAGAGTCTGAGCGGGAGTTCTCGGGAGCAGTACTTC.

V gene TRBV20-1 combines with J gene TRBJ2-7; D uncertain. This CDR3 contains 11 residues. Germline V lookup: CDR1 DFQATT, CDR2 SNEGSKA (reference sequence). V was pared by 0 bases and J by 8 bases, with 8 bases between. CDR3 loop: CSARERVQQYF. The DNA of the CDR3 is TGCAGTGCTAGAGAACGCGTGCAGCAGTACTTC.

This clonotype appeared many times. The V gene is TRBV10-1, the J gene TRBJ1-1; 8 bases agree with TRBD1. The V gene end was trimmed by 8 bases and the J gene end by 2 bases; junction bases not matched to a gene: 22. CDR1 is WNHNN, CDR2 SYGVQD, per germline (reference sequence). There are 19 residues in the CDR3. This CDR3 is CASRPHGTGQEASNTEAFF. The CDR3 DNA reads as TGCGCCAGCCGACCCCATGGGACGGGACAGGAGGCTTCCAACACTGAAGCTTTCTTT.

This clonotype was recorded only once. V gene TRBV10-3 combines with J gene TRBJ1-2; 7 positions agree with TRBD1. CDR1 ENHRY and CDR2 SYGVKD come from the germline V gene. There are 12 residues in the CDR3. After removal of 3 bases from V and 8 bases from J, the junction contained 3 bases not matched to a gene. The CDR3 protein is CAISDRDRGYTF. DNA of the CDR3: TGTGCCATCAGTGACCGGGACAGAGGCTACACCTTC.

This clonotype was seen many times. The gene calls are TRBV7-9 and TRBJ1-1, with 7 bases aligning to TRBD1. The CDR3 is 13 residues long. Germline lookup yields CDR1 SEHNR and CDR2 FQNEAQ (reference sequence). V dropped 5 bases and J dropped 6; count of bases not matched to a gene: 6. The CDR3 here is CASSAQTGAEAFF. The CDR3, as DNA: TGTGCCAGCAGCGCCCAAACAGGGGCTGAAGCTTTCTTT.

To note about this clonotype: Its ends do not fully match the called genes, so a read error is possible. This chain connects TRBV7-4 to TRBJ1-6; tentatively, D is TRBD1 (6 bases). The CDR3 covers 13 residues. Germline CDR1 reads SGHVT; CDR2 reads SQSDAQ. CDR3 sequence (DNA): TGTGCCAGCAGTTTAGGGGGACCTTCACCCCTCCACTTT. This translates into CASSLGGPSPLHF.

This clonotype was picked up many times. The chain's CDR3 is CASSFYASGRSAGELFF. The CDR3, as DNA: TGTGCCAGCAGCTTTTATGCTAGCGGGAGATCTGCCGGGGAGCTGTTTTTT. The chain is built from TRBV7-8 and TRBJ2-2, with 10 bases that match TRBD2. The CDR3 totals 17 residues. CDR1 and CDR2 from the germline V gene are SGHVS and FQNEAQ. Germline trimming cut 3 bases from V and 6 bases from J; bases unmatched to any gene: 10.

In this sample, this clonotype turned up a few times. The chain employs TRBV27 and TRBJ1-6; D might be TRBD1 (5 bases). This CDR3 comprises 15 residues. V was trimmed by 3 bases and J by 9 bases, leaving 15 bases between them. Germline CDR1 reads MNHEY; CDR2 reads SMNVEV (reference sequence). Here the CDR3 DNA reads TGTGCCAGCAGTTTTCTTCCCCGCGGGGCTTCACCCCTCCACTTT. Protein: CASSFLPRGASPLHF.

The V gene is TRBV20-1, the J gene TRBJ2-1; a possible D gene is TRBD1 (5 bases). Trimming left V 7 bases short and J 6 bases short, with 19 bases between. Germline V gene data show CDR1 as DFQATT and CDR2 as SNEGSKA (reference sequence). The CDR3 has 14 amino acids. CDR3 in DNA: TGCAGTGTGAGGAAGGGGCAATCAATCAATGAGCAGTTCTTC. It yields the protein CSVRKGQSINEQFF.

Notes on this clonotype: This may be a read error, as it is one base from a much larger clone. The rearrangement joins TRBV11-2 to TRBJ1-1; no firm D call. This CDR3 contains 15 residues. Germline CDR1 SGHAT, CDR2 FQNNGV. DNA for the CDR3: TGTGTCAGCAGCTTAGAGGGCTATAGCGACACTGAAGCTTTCTTT. Its translation is CVSSLEGYSDTEAFF.

The CDR3: CAISFSHASGTQYF. CDR3 DNA: TGTGCCATCAGTTTTTCGCACGCCTCCGGGACACAGTACTTC. The chain recombines TRBV10-3 with TRBJ2-5; D is possibly TRBD1 (6 bases). Germline V gene lookup returns CDR1 ENHRY and CDR2 SYGVKD. Trimming removed 5 bases at V and 11 bases at J, with 21 bases between. The CDR3 covers 14 residues.

This clonotype was seen a few times. The rearrangement links TRBV9 to TRBJ2-2; D unclear. The germline CDR1 and CDR2 sequences are SGDLS and YYNGEE. V was trimmed by 1 base and J by 7 bases, leaving 11 bases between them. This CDR3 contains 14 residues. CDR3 sequence reads: CASSVRLSDGELFF. The CDR3 DNA reads TGTGCCAGCAGCGTACGACTCTCGGACGGGGAGCTGTTTTTT.